This T cell receptor (beta chain) emerged from a study of long-term antiretroviral therapy in people with HIV. V gave up 0 bases and J gave up 7 bases; unmatched junction bases: 10. The germline CDR1 and CDR2 sequences are SGHTS and YDEGEE. The CDR3 sequence is 15 residues long. With survey level as its setting, the immunoSEQ assay was v3.0. Assay: immunoSEQ multiplex PCR; the TCRdb copy retains only in-frame clones and omits some. Here the sample spans 30,000 or so clones, 70% to 90% being singletons. This TCR came from a young woman with HIV. The starting material was unsorted PBMCs, obtained 0.5 years after starting antiretroviral therapy. The gene calls are TRBV5-8 and TRBJ2-7, with 7 bases matching TRBD2. The CDR3 region is CASSLGRQGLWEQYF. DNA of the CDR3: TGTGCCAGCAGCTTGGGTCGGCAGGGACTATGGGAGCAGTACTTC.